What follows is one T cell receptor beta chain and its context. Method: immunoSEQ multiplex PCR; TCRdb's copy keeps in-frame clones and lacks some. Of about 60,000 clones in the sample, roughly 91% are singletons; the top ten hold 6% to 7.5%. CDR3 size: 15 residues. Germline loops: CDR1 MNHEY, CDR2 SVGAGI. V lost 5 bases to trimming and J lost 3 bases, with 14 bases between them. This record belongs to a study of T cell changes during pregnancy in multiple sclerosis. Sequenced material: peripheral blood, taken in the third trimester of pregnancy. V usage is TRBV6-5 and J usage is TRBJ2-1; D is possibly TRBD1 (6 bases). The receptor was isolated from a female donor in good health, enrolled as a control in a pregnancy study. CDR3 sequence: CASSTVDRFYNEQFF. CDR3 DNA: TGTGCCAGCAGTACAGTGGACAGATTCTACAATGAGCAGTTCTTC.